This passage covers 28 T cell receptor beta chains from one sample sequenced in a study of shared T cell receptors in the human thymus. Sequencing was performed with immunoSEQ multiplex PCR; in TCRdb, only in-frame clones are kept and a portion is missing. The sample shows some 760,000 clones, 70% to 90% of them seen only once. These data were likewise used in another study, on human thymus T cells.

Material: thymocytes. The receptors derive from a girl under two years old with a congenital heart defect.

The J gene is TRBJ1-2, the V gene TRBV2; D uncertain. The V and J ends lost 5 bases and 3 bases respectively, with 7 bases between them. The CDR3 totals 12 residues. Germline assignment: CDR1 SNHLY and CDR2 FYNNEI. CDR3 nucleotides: TGTGCCAGCAGTCAGGCTTACTATGGCTACACCTTC. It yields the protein CASSQAYYGYTF.

This CDR3 reads CASSLSRTEAFF. In DNA form, the CDR3 reads TGTGCCAGCAGCTTGTCCCGGACTGAAGCTTTCTTT. This chain joins TRBV5-5 and TRBJ1-1, with D hard to call. The length of the CDR3 is 12 residues. V was clipped by 1 base and J by 5 bases, with 6 bases between them. Germline V gene data show CDR1 as SGHKS and CDR2 as YYEKEE (reference sequence).

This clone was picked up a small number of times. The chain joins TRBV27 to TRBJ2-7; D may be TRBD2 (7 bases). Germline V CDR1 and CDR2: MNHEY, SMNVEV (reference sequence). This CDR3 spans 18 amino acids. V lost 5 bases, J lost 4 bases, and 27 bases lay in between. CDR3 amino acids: CASSLHSNREVRGYEQYF. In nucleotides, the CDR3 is TGTGCCAGCAGTCTCCACTCCAACCGGGAGGTCAGGGGATACGAGCAGTACTTC.

CDR3 sequence reads: CASSRTRGGNSPLHF. CDR3 in DNA: TGCGCCAGCAGCCGGACCAGAGGGGGTAATTCACCCCTCCACTTT. V is TRBV5-1 and J is TRBJ1-6, with D perhaps TRBD1 (6 bases). This CDR3 is built from 15 residues. Deletions cut 4 bases from V and 6 bases from J, with 14 bases between. Germline-derived CDR1 and CDR2 are SGHRS and YFSETQ.

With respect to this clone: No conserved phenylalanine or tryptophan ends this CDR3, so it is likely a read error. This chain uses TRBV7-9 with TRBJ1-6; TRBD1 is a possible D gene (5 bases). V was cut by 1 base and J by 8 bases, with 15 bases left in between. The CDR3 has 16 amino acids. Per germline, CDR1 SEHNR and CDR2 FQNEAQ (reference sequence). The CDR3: CASSLGMGEADSPLHS. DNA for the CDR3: TGTGCCAGCAGCTTAGGGATGGGGGAGGCCGATTCACCCCTCCACTCT.

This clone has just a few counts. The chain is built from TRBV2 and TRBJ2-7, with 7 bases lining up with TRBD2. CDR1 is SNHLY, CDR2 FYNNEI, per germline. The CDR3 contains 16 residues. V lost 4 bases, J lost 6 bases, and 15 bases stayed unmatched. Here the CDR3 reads CASSVGRAGEEVEQYF. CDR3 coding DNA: TGTGCCAGCAGTGTGGGTCGGGCGGGGGAAGAGGTCGAGCAGTACTTC. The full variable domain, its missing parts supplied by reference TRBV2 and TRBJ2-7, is EPEVTQTPSHQVTQMGQEVILRCVPISNHLYFYWYRQILGQKVEFLVSFYNNEISEKSEIFDDQFSVERPDGSNFTLKIRSTKLEDSAMYFCASSVGRAGEEVEQYFGPGTRLTVT.

CDR3 in amino acids: CASSSQDYRAQETQYF. In DNA form, the CDR3 reads TGTGCCAGCAGCTCCCAAGACTACAGGGCTCAAGAGACCCAGTACTTC. The chain links TRBV28 to TRBJ2-5, with a weak D call TRBD1 (6 bases). CDR1 is MDHEN and CDR2 is SYDVKM in the germline V gene. The CDR3 consists of 16 residues. V was shortened by 6 bases and J by 2 bases, with 19 bases between the two germline ends.

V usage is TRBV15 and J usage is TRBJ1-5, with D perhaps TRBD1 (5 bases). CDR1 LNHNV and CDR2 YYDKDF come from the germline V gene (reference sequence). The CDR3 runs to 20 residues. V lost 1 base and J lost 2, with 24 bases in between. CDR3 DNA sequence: TGTGCCACCAGCAGAGTTGGGGGTGGCCCCGGGAGCAGCTGCAATCAGCCCCAGCATTTT. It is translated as CATSRVGGGPGSSCNQPQHF.

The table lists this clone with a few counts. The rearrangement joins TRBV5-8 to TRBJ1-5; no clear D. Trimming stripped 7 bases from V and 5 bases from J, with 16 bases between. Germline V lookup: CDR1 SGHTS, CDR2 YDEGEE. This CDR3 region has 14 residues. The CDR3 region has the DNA TGTGCCAGCCGCTCGCCAAGCTTGTATCAGCCCCAGCATTTT. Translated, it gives CASRSPSLYQPQHF.

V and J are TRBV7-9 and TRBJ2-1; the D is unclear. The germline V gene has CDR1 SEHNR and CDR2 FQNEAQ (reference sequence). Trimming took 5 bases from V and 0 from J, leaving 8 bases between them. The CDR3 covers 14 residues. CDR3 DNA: TGTGCCAGCAGCCCCCGGAGCTCCTACAATGAGCAGTTCTTC. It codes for CASSPRSSYNEQFF.

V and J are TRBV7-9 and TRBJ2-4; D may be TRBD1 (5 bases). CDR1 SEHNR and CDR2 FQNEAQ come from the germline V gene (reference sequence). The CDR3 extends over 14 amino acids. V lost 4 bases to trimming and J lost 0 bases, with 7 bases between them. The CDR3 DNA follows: TGTGCCAGCAGCTCCAGGGAAGCCAAAAACATTCAGTACTTC. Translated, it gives CASSSREAKNIQYF. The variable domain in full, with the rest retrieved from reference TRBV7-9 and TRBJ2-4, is DTGVSQNPRHKITKRGQNVTFRCDPISEHNRLYWYRQTLGQGPEFLTYFQNEAQLEKSRLLSDRFSAERPKGSFSTLEIQRTEQGDSAMYLCASSSREAKNIQYFGAGTRLSVL.

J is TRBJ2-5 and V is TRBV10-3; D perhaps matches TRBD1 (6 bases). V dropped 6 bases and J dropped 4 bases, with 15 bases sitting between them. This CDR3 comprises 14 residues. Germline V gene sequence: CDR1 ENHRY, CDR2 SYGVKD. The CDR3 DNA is TGTGCCATCAGCGACTACAGGGTTCGAGAGACCCAGTACTTC. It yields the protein CAISDYRVRETQYF.

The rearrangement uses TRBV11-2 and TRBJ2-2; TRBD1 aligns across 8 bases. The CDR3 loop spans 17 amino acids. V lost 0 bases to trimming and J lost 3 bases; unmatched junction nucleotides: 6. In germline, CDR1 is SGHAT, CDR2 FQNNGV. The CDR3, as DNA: TGTGCCAGCAGCTTAGACAGTCCGGACAGGGACACCGGGGAGCTGTTTTTT. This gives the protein CASSLDSPDRDTGELFF. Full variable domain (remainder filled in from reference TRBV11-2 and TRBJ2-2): EAGVAQSPRYKIIEKRQSVAFWCNPISGHATLYWYQQILGQGPKLLIQFQNNGVVDDSQLPKDRFSAERLKGVDSTLKIQPAKLEDSAVYLCASSLDSPDRDTGELFFGEGSRLTVL.

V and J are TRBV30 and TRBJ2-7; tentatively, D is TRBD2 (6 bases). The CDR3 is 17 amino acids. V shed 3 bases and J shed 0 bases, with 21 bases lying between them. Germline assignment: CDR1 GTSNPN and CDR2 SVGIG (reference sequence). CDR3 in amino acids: CAWRKVGGAANSYEQYF. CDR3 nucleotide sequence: TGTGCCTGGAGGAAGGTGGGAGGTGCAGCTAACTCCTACGAGCAGTACTTC.

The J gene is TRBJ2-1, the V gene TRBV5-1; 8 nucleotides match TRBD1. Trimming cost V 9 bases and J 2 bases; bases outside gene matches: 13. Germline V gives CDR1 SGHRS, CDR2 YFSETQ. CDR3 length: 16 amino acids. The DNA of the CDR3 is TGCGCCACTCGTCCAGCCCGGGACAGGCCCTACAATGAGCAGTTCTTC. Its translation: CATRPARDRPYNEQFF.

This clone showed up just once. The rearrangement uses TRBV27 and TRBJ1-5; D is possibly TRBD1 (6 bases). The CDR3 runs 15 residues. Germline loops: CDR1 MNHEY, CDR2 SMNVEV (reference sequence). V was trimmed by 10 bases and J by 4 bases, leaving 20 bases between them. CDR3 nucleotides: TGTGCCACCCGGCCCCGGACAGAAAGTAATCAGCCCCAGCATTTT. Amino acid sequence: CATRPRTESNQPQHF.

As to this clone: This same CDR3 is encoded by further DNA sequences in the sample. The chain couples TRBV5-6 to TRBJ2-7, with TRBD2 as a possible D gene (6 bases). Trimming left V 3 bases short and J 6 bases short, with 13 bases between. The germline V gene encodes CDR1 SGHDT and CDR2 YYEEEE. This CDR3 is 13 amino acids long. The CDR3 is CASSSDYIIEQYF. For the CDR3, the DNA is TGTGCCAGCAGCTCGGACTACATAATCGAGCAGTACTTC.

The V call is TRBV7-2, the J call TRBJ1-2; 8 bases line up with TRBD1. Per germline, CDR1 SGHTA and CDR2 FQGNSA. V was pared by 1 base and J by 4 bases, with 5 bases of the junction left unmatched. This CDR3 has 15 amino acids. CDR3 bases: TGTGCCAGCAGCTTAGGAGGCAGGGGGCCCTATGGCTACACCTTC. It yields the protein CASSLGGRGPYGYTF.

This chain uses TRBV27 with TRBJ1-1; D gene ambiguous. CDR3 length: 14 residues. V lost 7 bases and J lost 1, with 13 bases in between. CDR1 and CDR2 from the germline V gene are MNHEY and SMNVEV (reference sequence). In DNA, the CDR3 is TGTGCCAGCATCCCGAGGCACCCGAACACTGAAGCTTTCTTT. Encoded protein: CASIPRHPNTEAFF.

For the CDR3, the DNA is TGTGCCAGCAGTTACCGGTCTGGGGCCAACGTCCTGACTTTC. As protein: CASSYRSGANVLTF. The chain is built from TRBV6-5 and TRBJ2-6; no firm D call. The CDR3 totals 14 residues. Trimming took off 2 bases at V and 1 base at J, with 3 bases between the two ends. Germline V gene sequence: CDR1 MNHEY, CDR2 SVGAGI.

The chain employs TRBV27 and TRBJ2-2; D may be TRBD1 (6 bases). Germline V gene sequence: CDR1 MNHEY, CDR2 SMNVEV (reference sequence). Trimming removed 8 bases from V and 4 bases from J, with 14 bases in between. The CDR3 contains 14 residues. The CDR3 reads CASHRTDPTGELFF. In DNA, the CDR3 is TGTGCCAGCCATAGGACAGACCCCACCGGGGAGCTGTTTTTT.

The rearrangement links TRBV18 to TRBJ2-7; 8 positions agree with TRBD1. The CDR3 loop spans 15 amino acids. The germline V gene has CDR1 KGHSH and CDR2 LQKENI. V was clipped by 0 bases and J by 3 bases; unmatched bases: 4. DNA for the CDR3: TGTGCCAGCTCACCACCGGGACAGGACTACTACGAGCAGTACTTC. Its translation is CASSPPGQDYYEQYF.

The CDR3 coding sequence is TGCGCCAGCAGCACGGAGGCGGGGGGCCCTAACGAGCAGTACTTC. This encodes CASSTEAGGPNEQYF. The rearrangement uses TRBV5-1 and TRBJ2-7, with TRBD2 identical over 8 bases. The CDR3 runs 15 residues. In germline, CDR1 is SGHRS, CDR2 YFSETQ. With 4 bases clipped from V and 5 bases from J, the junction kept 11 bases outside the gene matches.

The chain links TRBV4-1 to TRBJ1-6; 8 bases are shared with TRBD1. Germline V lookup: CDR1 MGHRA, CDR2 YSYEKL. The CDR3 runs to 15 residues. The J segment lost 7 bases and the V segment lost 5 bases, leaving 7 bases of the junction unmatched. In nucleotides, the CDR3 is TGCGCCAGCAGCATATCCGGGACAGGAAATTCACCCCTCCACTTT. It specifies CASSISGTGNSPLHF.

This CDR3 is CASSPHPGLAGEGYF. The CDR3 DNA reads TGTGCCAGCAGCCCCCACCCGGGACTAGCGGGGGAGGGGTATTTT. The chain links TRBV7-3 to TRBJ2-3; 14 nucleotides line up with TRBD2. V was pared by 5 bases and J by 14 bases, with 12 bases of the junction left unmatched. This CDR3 has 15 residues. Germline CDR1 SGHTA, CDR2 FQGTGA.

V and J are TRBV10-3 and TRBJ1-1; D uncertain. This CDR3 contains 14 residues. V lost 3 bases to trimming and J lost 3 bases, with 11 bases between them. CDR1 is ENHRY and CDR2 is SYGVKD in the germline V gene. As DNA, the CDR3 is TGTGCCATCAGTGATGTTGGCACCTACACTGAAGCTTTCTTT. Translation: CAISDVGTYTEAFF.

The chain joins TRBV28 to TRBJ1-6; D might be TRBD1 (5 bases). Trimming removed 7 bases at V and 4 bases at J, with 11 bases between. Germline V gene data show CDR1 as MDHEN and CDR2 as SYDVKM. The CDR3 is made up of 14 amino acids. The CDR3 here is CASTKSGYNSPLHF. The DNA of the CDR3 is TGTGCCAGCACCAAATCAGGGTATAATTCACCCCTCCACTTT.

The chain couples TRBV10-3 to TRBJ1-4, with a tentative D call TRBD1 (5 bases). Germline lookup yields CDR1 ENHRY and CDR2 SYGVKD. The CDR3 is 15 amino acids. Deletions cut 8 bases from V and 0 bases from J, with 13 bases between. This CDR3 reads CAIGGSPATNEKLFF. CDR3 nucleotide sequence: TGTGCCATCGGGGGGTCACCAGCAACTAATGAAAAACTGTTTTTT.